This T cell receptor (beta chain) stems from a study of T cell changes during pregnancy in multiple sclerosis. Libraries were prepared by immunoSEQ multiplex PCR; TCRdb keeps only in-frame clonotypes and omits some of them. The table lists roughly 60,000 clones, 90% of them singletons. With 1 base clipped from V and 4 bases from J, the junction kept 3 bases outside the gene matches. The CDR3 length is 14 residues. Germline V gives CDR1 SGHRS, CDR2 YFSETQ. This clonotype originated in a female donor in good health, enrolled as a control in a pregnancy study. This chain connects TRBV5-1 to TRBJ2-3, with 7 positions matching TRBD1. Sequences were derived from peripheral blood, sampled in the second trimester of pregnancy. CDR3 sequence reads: CASSLFTGADTQYF. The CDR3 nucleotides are TGCGCCAGCAGCTTGTTTACAGGGGCAGATACGCAGTATTTT. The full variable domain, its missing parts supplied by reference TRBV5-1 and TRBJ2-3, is KAGVTQTPRYLIKTRGQQVTLSCSPISGHRSVSWYQQTPGQGLQFLFEYFSETQRNKGNFPGRFSGRQFSNSRSEMNVSTLELGDSALYLCASSLFTGADTQYFGPGTRLTVL.